These 3 T cell receptor beta chains share one sample of origin, sequenced in a study of cytomegalovirus exposure and HLA in healthy donors. TCRdb's table, derived via immunoSEQ multiplex PCR, lists solely in-frame clones and lacks some. The sample contains about 110,000 clones, about 85% of which appear only once. The specimen sequenced was PBMCs. The source of these receptors is a woman in her late teens or twenties in good health and CMV-seronegative.

The rearrangement joins TRBV29-1 to TRBJ1-1, with D unresolved. This CDR3 spans 14 amino acids. Germline V gene sequence: CDR1 SQVTM, CDR2 ANQGSEA. V was clipped by 6 bases and J by 4 bases, with 18 bases between them. Here the CDR3 DNA reads TGCAGCGTCGTCCCATTAATCGCGGGCACTGAAGCTTTCTTT. Translation gives CSVVPLIAGTEAFF. Supplemented by reference TRBV29-1 and TRBJ1-1, the full variable domain reads SAVISQKPSRDICQRGTSLTIQCQVDSQVTMMFWYRQQPGQSLTLIATANQGSEATYESGFVIDKFPISRPNLTFSTLTVSNMSPEDSSIYLCSVVPLIAGTEAFFGQGTRLTVV.

The genes are TRBV6-4 and TRBJ2-1; 11 bases line up with TRBD2. CDR3 length: 15 amino acids. Germline CDR1 MRHNA, CDR2 SNTAGT. After removal of 5 bases from V and 10 bases from J, the junction contained 10 bases not matched to a gene. The CDR3 region is CASSSSLAGAGEQFF. CDR3 in DNA: TGTGCCAGCAGTAGCTCACTAGCGGGGGCGGGGGAGCAGTTCTTC.

The chain employs TRBV9 and TRBJ2-2; TRBD2 aligns across 7 bases. J was trimmed by 5 bases and V by 4 bases; bases with no gene match: 8. The CDR3 contains 15 residues. Germline V lookup: CDR1 SGDLS, CDR2 YYNGEE. Here the CDR3 DNA reads TGTGCCAGCAGCTCTCTCGTGGGGGGGACCGGGGAGCTGTTTTTT. Translating gives CASSSLVGGTGELFF.